This T cell receptor (beta chain) was recorded in a study of beta chain features in type 1 diabetes. Expressed TCRB transcripts were sequenced after all isolated RNA was converted to cDNA. The assay was immunoSEQ multiplex PCR, and TCRdb's table has in-frame clones only and misses some. The sample yields under 350,000 clones, under 8.5% seen once. Study conclusions and caveats: Patients with type 1 diabetes carried fewer insertions and had more deletions at their VDJ junctions.

Germline CDR1 is SGHTS and CDR2 is YDEGEE. This CDR3 is 13 amino acids long. Trimming cost V 1 base and J 0 bases, with 5 bases left between them. With respect to this clone: Its antigen is not identified.

Sequencing input: central memory CD4+ T cells from blood. This chain joins TRBV5-8 and TRBJ2-7; unclear D gene. This TCR derives from a woman between 18 and 29 years old in good health. This chain's CDR3 is CASSLHSSYEQYV. CDR3 nucleotides: TGTGCCAGCAGCTTGCACAGCTCCTACGAGCAGTACGTC.